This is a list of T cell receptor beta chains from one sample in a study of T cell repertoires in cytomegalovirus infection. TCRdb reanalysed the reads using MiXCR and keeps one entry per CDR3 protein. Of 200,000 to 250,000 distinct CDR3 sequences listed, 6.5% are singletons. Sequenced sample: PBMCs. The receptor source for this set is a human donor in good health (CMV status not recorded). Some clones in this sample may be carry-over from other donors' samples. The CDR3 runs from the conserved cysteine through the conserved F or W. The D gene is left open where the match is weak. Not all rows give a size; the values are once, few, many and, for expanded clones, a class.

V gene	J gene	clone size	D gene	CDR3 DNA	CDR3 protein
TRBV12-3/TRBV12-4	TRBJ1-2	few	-	TGTGCCAGCAGAACGGGGGGCGCGGAGGGCTACACCTTC	CASRTGGAEGYTF
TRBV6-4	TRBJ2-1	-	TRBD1	TGTGCCAGCAGTGACTATCCCCTCCCGGGACAGGGGAACAATGAGCAGTTCTTC	CASSDYPLPGQGNNEQFF
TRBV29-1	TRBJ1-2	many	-	TGCAGCGTCCTCGACAGCTATGGCTACACCTTC	CSVLDSYGYTF
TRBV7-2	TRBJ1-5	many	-	TGTGCCAGCAGCTTAGTACAGGGAGGTAATCAGCCCCAGCATTTT	CASSLVQGGNQPQHF
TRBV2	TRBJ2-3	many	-	TGTGCCAGCACCTCAGACAGAACCACAGATACGCAGTATTTT	CASTSDRTTDTQYF
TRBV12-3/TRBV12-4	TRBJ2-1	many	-	TGTGCCAGCAGTTTGCAGACTGTATTCAACAATGAGCAGTTCTTC	CASSLQTVFNNEQFF
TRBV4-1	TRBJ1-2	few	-	TGCGCCAGCAGCCAAGGGACTTTGATGAACTATGGCTACACCTTC	CASSQGTLMNYGYTF
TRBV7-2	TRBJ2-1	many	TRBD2	TGTGCCAGCAGCCCGGGACTAGCGGGGAGGTGGAACAATGAGCAGTTCTTC	CASSPGLAGRWNNEQFF
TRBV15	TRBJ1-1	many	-	TGTGCCACCAGCAGAGATTCCAATATGAACACTGAAGCTTTCTTT	CATSRDSNMNTEAFF
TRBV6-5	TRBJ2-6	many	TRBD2	TGTGCCAGCAGTTACCGAAGACTAGCGGGGGGTTTAAGCTCTGGGGCCAACGTCCTGACTTTC	CASSYRRLAGGLSSGANVLTF
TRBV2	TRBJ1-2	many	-	TGTGCCAGCAGAGCTAACAGGGAAGCTAACTATGGCTACACCTTC	CASRANREANYGYTF
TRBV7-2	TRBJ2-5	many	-	TGTGCCAGCAGCTTAGTCTCCCCCGAAGAGACCCAGTACTTC	CASSLVSPEETQYF
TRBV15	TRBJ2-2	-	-	TGTGCCACCAGCAGAGATATCGGCGGGCCGAACACCGGGGAGCTGTTTTTT	CATSRDIGGPNTGELFF
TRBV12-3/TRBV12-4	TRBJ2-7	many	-	TGTGCCAGCAGTCCGAGCGTGCGACAGACCCACGAGCAGTACTTC	CASSPSVRQTHEQYF
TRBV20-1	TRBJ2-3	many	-	TGCAGTGCTAGCCGGGTCGGCTGGGGGCCCCGTTTT	CSASRVGWGPRF
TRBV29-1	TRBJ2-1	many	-	TGCAGGACAGATACGGATGAGCAGTTCTTC	CRTDTDEQFF
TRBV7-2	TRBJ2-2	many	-	TGTGCCAGCAGCTTAGGAGCGAACACCGGGGAGCTGTTTTTT	CASSLGANTGELFF
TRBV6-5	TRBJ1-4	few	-	TGTGCCAGCAAGAACAGGGCAACTAATGAAAAACTGTTTTTT	CASKNRATNEKLFF
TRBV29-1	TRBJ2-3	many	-	TGCAGCGTTGCCCCAGAAGAGGTTGGAGATACGCAGTATTTT	CSVAPEEVGDTQYF
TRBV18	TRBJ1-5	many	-	TGTGCCAGCTCACCGCAACAGGGACGCAATCAGCCCCAGCATTTT	CASSPQQGRNQPQHF
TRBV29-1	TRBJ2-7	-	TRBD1	TGCAGCGTCGCCGGACAGGTAGGATACGAGCAGTACTTC	CSVAGQVGYEQYF
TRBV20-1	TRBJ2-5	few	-	TGCAGTGTGTCCCGGGGGCCGGGGGAGACCCAGTACTTC	CSVSRGPGETQYF
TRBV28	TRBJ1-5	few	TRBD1	TGTGCCAGCAGAAGTCTCCAGGGGGCCTTACATAGCAATCAGCCCCAGCATTTT	CASRSLQGALHSNQPQHF
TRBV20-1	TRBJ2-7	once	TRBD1	TGCAGTGCTAGGAGGGACAGGGGACGCGAGCAGTACTTC	CSARRDRGREQYF
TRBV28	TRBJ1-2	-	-	TGTGCCAGCAGTCGGGGGGCTAACTATGGCTACACCTTC	CASSRGANYGYTF
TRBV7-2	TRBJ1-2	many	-	TGTGCCAGCAGCTCCCAGGGATATAACTATGGCTACACCTTC	CASSSQGYNYGYTF
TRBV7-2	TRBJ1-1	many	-	TGTGCCAGCATCGTCTCATTACTGAACACTGAAGCTTTCTTT	CASIVSLLNTEAFF
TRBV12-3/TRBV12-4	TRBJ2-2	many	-	TGTGCCAGCAGTTACGACACCGGGGAGCTGTTTTTT	CASSYDTGELFF
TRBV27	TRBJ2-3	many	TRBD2	TGTGCCAGCAGTTCTAGCGGCAGCACAGATACGCAGTATTTT	CASSSSGSTDTQYF
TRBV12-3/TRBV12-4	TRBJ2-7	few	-	TGTGCCAGCAGTTTACTCCCGACCTCCTACGAGCAGTACTTC	CASSLLPTSYEQYF
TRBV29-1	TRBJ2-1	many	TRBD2	TGCAGCGTTGTGCGGACTAGCGGGGGCCCGCAGTTCTTC	CSVVRTSGGPQFF